This T cell receptor (beta chain) appears in the sequencing data of a study of blood T cell repertoires in COVID-19. Deletions cut 0 bases from V and 6 bases from J, with 7 bases between. The CDR3 has 13 amino acids. Germline CDR1 reads SGHRS; CDR2 reads YFSETQ. Method: immunoSEQ multiplex PCR; TCRdb's copy keeps in-frame clones and lacks some. Of 250,000 or so clones detected, 80% to 95% appear once; the ten largest clones hold about 3%. The chain is built from TRBV5-1 and TRBJ2-4, with D uncertain. The origin of this receptor is a man aged 35 to 55 who had been exposed to COVID-19. Sequencing was carried out using PBMCs or T cells enriched from blood (not recorded which). CDR3 residues: CASSLGGLNIQYF. In nucleotides, the CDR3 is TGCGCCAGCAGCTTGGGCGGTTTAAACATTCAGTACTTC.